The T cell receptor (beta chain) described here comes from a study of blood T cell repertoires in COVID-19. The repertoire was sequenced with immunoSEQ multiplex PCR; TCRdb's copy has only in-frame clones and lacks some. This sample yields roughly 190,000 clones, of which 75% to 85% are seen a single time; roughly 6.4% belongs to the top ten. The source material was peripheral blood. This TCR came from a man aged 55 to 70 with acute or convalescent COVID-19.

CDR3 residues: CASSLQTLDRAGNTIYF. CDR3 DNA: TGTGCCAGCTCTCTCCAGACCCTCGACAGGGCAGGAAACACCATATATTTT. J is TRBJ1-3 and V is TRBV18, with TRBD1 matching over 7 bases. Germline loops: CDR1 KGHSH, CDR2 LQKENI. V lost 6 bases and J lost 4; bases outside the gene matches: 15. The CDR3 spans 17 residues.